This is a list of T cell receptor beta chains from one sample in a study of cytomegalovirus exposure and HLA in healthy donors. Here immunoSEQ multiplex PCR was the method, and the copy in TCRdb shows in-frame clones only, minus some. The table includes under 150,000 clones, around 86% detected once. The sequenced sample was PBMCs. Receptor source: a young man in good health and CMV-seropositive. CDR3s include the opening cysteine and the closing phenylalanine or tryptophan. Each record gives: J gene, D gene, V gene, clone size, CDR3 protein, CDR3 DNA. A D gene is named only where the DNA matches it firmly. Size is stated for part of the rows, as once, few or many counts, or as a class when the clone is expanded.

TRBJ1-1 . TRBV6-5 . CASSQRQLNTEAFF TGTGCCAGCAGTCAAAGACAGCTAAACACTGAAGCTTTCTTT
TRBJ2-5 . TRBV6-1 . CASRPAGVGETQYF TGTGCCAGCAGACCAGCAGGGGTAGGAGAGACCCAGTACTTC
TRBJ1-2 TRBD1 TRBV5-1 . CASSLEDREGYTF TGCGCCAGCAGCTTAGAGGACAGGGAGGGCTACACCTTC
TRBJ1-2 . TRBV11-2 . CASSLRGNGYTF TGTGCCAGCAGCTTAAGGGGTAATGGCTACACCTTC
TRBJ2-3 . TRBV19 few CASKVGHTSTDTQYF TGTGCCAGTAAGGTGGGACACACTAGCACAGATACGCAGTATTTT
TRBJ2-7 . TRBV5-1 . CASSLSTYEQYF TGCGCCAGCAGCTTATCCACCTACGAGCAGTACTTC
TRBJ1-5 TRBD1 TRBV15 . CATSGDRGEIYSNQPQHF TGTGCCACCAGCGGAGACAGGGGGGAAATATATAGCAATCAGCCCCAGCATTTT
TRBJ2-1 TRBD2 TRBV7-9 . CASSPIGGRIVNEQFF TGTGCCAGCAGCCCAATCGGCGGGAGGATCGTCAATGAGCAGTTCTTC
TRBJ2-5 TRBD1 TRBV5-1 . CASSLGTGRETQYF TGCGCCAGCAGCTTGGGGACAGGGCGAGAGACCCAGTACTTC
TRBJ1-5 TRBD1 TRBV28 . CASSPGQGNSNQPQHF TGTGCCAGCAGCCCCGGACAGGGGAATAGCAATCAGCCCCAGCATTTT
TRBJ2-7 . TRBV6-1 once CASSESRLDEQYF TGTGCCAGCAGTGAATCCCGACTAGACGAGCAGTACTTC
TRBJ2-2 . TRBV5-1 . CASSLAETNTGELFF TGCGCCAGCAGCTTGGCGGAGACGAACACCGGGGAGCTGTTTTTT
TRBJ2-7 . TRBV6-1 . CASSSPSLSYEQYF TGTGCCAGCAGTTCCCCGTCCCTCTCCTACGAGCAGTACTTC
TRBJ2-3 . TRBV5-1 . CASSFYRSTDTQYF TGCGCCAGCAGCTTTTACAGGAGCACAGATACGCAGTATTTT
TRBJ2-5 TRBD1 TRBV5-8 . CASSLGSTGGFETQYF TGTGCCAGCAGCTTGGGGTCGACAGGGGGCTTCGAGACCCAGTACTTC
TRBJ2-2 TRBD1 TRBV2 . CASSLRTGGQGELFF TGTGCCAGCAGCCTTAGGACAGGGGGCCAGGGGGAGCTGTTTTTT
TRBJ2-1 . TRBV7-8 . CASSLVTREQFF TGTGCCAGCAGCTTAGTAACTCGTGAGCAGTTCTTC
TRBJ2-3 TRBD2 TRBV7-3 . CASSLSLGGRAADTQYF TGTGCCAGCAGCTTAAGTTTGGGCGGGAGGGCCGCAGATACGCAGTATTTT
TRBJ1-2 . TRBV4-2 . CASSQDPGAYTSGYTF TGTGCCAGCAGCCAAGACCCAGGGGCCTACACTTCTGGCTACACCTTC